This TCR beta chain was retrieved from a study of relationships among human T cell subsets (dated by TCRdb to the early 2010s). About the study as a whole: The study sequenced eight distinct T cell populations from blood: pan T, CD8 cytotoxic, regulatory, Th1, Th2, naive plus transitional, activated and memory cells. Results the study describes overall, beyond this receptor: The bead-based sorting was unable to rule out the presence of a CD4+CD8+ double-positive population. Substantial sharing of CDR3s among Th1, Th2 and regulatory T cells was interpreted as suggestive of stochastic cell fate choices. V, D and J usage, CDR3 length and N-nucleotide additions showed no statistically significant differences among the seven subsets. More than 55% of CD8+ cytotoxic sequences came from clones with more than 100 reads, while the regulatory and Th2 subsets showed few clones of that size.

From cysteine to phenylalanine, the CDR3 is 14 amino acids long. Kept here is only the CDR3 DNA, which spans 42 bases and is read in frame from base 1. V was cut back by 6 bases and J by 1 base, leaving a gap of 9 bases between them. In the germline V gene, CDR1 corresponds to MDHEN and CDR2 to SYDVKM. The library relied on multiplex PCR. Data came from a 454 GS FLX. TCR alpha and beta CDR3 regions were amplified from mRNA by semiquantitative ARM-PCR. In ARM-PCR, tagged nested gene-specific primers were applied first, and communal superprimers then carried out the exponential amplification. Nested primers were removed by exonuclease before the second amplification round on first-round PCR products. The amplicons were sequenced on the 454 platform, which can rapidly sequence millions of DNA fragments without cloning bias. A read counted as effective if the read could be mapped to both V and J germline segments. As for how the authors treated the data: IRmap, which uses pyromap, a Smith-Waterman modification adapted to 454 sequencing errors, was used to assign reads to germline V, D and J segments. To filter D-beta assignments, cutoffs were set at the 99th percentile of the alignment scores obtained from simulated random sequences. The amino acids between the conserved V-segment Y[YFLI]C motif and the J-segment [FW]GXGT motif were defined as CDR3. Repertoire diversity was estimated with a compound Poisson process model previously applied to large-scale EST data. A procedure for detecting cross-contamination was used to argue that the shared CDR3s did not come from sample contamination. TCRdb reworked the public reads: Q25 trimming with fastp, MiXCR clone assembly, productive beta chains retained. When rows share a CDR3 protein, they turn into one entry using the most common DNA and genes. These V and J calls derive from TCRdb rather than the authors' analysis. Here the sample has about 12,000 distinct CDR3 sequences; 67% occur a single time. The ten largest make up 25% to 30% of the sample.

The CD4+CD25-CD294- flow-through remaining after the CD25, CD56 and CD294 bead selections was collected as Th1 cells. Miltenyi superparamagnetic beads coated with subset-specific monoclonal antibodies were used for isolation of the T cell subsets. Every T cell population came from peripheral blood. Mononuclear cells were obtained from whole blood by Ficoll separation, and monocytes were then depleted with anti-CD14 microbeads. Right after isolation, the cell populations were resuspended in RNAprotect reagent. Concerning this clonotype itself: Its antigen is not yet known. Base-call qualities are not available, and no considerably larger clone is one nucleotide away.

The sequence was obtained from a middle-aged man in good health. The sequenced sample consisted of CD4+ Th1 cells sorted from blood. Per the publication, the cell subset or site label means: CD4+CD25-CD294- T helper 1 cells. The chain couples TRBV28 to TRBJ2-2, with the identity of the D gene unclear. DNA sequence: TGTGCCAGCAGGGGTAGCCGGAACACCGGGGAGCTGTTTTTT. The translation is CASRGSRNTGELFF.